This TCR beta chain was identified during a study of blood T cell repertoires in COVID-19. Study-wide context: The samples span acute and convalescent COVID-19 from the United States, Italy and Spain. The cDNA or gDNA used as material had been derived from T cells, B-cell-depleted T cells, or PBMCs.

V lost 0 bases, J lost 8 bases, and 19 bases lay in between. In germline, CDR1 is LGHDT, CDR2 YNNKEL (reference sequence). This CDR3 contains 16 residues. Original analysis: Nucleated cell number was recorded as an estimate derived from reference gene primer amplification. Sequencing was performed with immunoSEQ multiplex PCR; in TCRdb, only in-frame clones are kept and a portion is missing. V, J and clone size were drawn from that table, and D and trimming were deduced from the DNA. In the table there are around 130,000 clones, roughly nine tenths of which are singletons. The V gene is TRBV3-1 (or the pseudogene TRBV3-2), the J gene TRBJ1-2; D possibly corresponds to TRBD1 (6 bases). What was sequenced was peripheral blood. This TCR derives from a man aged 50 to 59 with active COVID-19. CDR3: CASSQDRGGRGTGYTF. CDR3 bases: TGTGCCAGCAGCCAAGATAGGGGGGGCAGGGGTACCGGCTACACCTTC.